A single T cell receptor (beta chain) is shown here with its context. Its antigen is not identified. The entry originates in a study of shared clonotypes between healthy human individuals. Trimming removed 0 bases at V and 1 base at J, with 6 bases between. CDR1 is MGHRA, CDR2 YSYEKL, per germline. The length of the CDR3 is 14 residues. General observations from the study: Sampling used blood alone; tissue repertoires probably differ. A generally larger estimated richness was seen in naive subsets than in memory subsets. Donor scarcity curtailed the genetic and exposure-history diversity represented herein.

CD4+ cell separation produced CD45RA+ naive and CD45RA-negative memory subsets. Some clones are missing from TCRdb's copy, which holds only in-frame ones; the method was immunoSEQ multiplex PCR. The table shows about 1.5 million clones, with 95% to 99% occurring only once. This chain connects TRBV4-1 to TRBJ2-5; D remains unclear. The receptor comes from a man in his thirties or forties in good health. The sample consisted of naive CD4+ T cells sorted from blood. Noted subset: CD45RA+ positively selected. The CDR3 sequence is CASSQEVTQETQYF. In DNA, the CDR3 is TGCGCCAGCAGCCAAGAAGTCACCCAAGAGACCCAGTACTTC.